Following are 15 T cell receptor beta chains from one sample sequenced in a study of siplizumab effects on memory and regulatory T cells. Assay used: immunoSEQ multiplex PCR; TCRdb lists only in-frame clones, some missing. The sample lists 99,000 or so clones, over 90% occurring once. The specimen was Tregs sorted from blood. These receptors all stem from a human donor in good health.

The chain recombines TRBV11-2 with TRBJ1-4, with TRBD1 matching 7 bases. The CDR3 contains 16 residues. Per germline, CDR1 SGHAT and CDR2 FQNNGV. Trimming took 1 base from V and 4 from J; bases not matched to a gene: 6. DNA of the CDR3: TGTGCCAGCAGCTTAGGCAGGGGGAGGGTTAATGAAAAACTGTTTTTT. Protein sequence: CASSLGRGRVNEKLFF.

As for this clone: Other nucleotide sequences in the sample specify the same CDR3. The DNA for the CDR3 is TGCGCCAGCAGCTTGGAGGAGACCCAGTACTTC. This translates into CASSLEETQYF. The V gene is TRBV5-1, the J gene TRBJ2-5; D is undetermined. Trimming cost V 0 bases and J 5 bases, with 2 bases left between them. This CDR3 is built from 11 residues. Germline V CDR1 and CDR2: SGHRS, YFSETQ.

CDR3 protein: CASSPFLSGGYNEQFF. Written as DNA, the CDR3 is TGTGCCAGCAGCCCCTTCTTGTCGGGAGGGTACAATGAGCAGTTCTTC. The genes are TRBV7-3 and TRBJ2-1; TRBD2 matches 8 bases. CDR3 length: 16 amino acids. CDR1 is SGHTA, CDR2 FQGTGA, per germline. V shed 5 bases, J shed 4 bases, and the junction held 10 bases outside the gene matches.

V usage is TRBV15 and J usage is TRBJ2-3; 7 bases map to TRBD2. CDR3 length: 16 residues. The trim removed 3 bases at V and 4 bases at J, leaving 10 bases unmatched. Looked up from germline, CDR1 is LNHNV and CDR2 is YYDKDF (reference sequence). The CDR3 here is CATSRGGGDGSDTQYF. As DNA, the CDR3 is TGTGCCACCAGCAGGGGGGGAGGGGACGGTTCAGATACGCAGTATTTT.

This clone was recorded only once. The chain uses TRBV2 and TRBJ2-1, with 7 bases matching TRBD2. The CDR3 runs to 17 residues. Trimming took 6 bases from V and 9 from J; bases not matched to a gene: 20. Germline CDR1 and CDR2: SNHLY and FYNNEI. Written as DNA, the CDR3 is TGTGCCAGCAGCCCAATAGGGCTTGGTCGGGGGAGGGGTGAGCAGTTCTTC. Its translation: CASSPIGLGRGRGEQFF.

The rearrangement links TRBV18 to TRBJ1-2, with TRBD1 as a possible D gene (5 bases). V dropped 3 bases and J dropped 2 bases, with 10 bases sitting between them. Germline assignment: CDR1 KGHSH and CDR2 LQKENI. The length of the CDR3 is 14 residues. CDR3 nucleotides: TGTGCCAGCTCACCCCTGACAGCAAACTATGGCTACACCTTC. It is translated as CASSPLTANYGYTF.

The chain uses TRBV7-8 and TRBJ2-4; 8 nucleotides line up with TRBD1. The V gene end was trimmed by 5 bases and the J gene end by 3 bases; junction bases not matched to a gene: 12. Germline V CDR1 and CDR2: SGHVS, FQNEAQ. This CDR3 has 17 amino acids. CDR3 protein: CASSANTWTGYKNIQYF. The DNA of the CDR3 is TGTGCCAGCAGCGCCAACACGTGGACAGGGTACAAAAACATTCAGTACTTC.

This chain links TRBV9 with TRBJ1-1; no reliable D call. Looked up from germline, CDR1 is SGDLS and CDR2 is YYNGEE. V lost 5 bases to trimming and J lost 0 bases, with 11 bases between them. CDR3 size: 14 residues. CDR3 region: CASRVGLMNTEAFF. CDR3 nucleotide sequence: TGTGCCAGCAGAGTCGGACTCATGAACACTGAAGCTTTCTTT.

The chain links TRBV5-1 to TRBJ2-1, with 7 bases matching TRBD1. Germline CDR1 is SGHRS and CDR2 is YFSETQ. The CDR3 covers 15 residues. V was clipped by 7 bases and J by 2 bases; unmatched bases: 9. CDR3 DNA sequence: TGCGCCAGCTCGCCGGGACAGACCACCTACAATGAGCAGTTCTTC. It is translated as CASSPGQTTYNEQFF.

This clone was observed once. V usage is TRBV19 and J usage is TRBJ2-1, with 10 positions matching TRBD2. The CDR3 has 15 amino acids. J gave up 7 bases and V 3 bases, and 6 bases lay outside the gene matches. Germline V gene sequence: CDR1 LNHDA, CDR2 SQIVND (reference sequence). The CDR3 spells CASSIRSGRGNEQFF. The DNA of the CDR3 is TGTGCCAGTAGTATCCGCAGCGGGAGGGGTAATGAGCAGTTCTTC.

The V call is TRBV11-3, the J call TRBJ2-2, with unresolved D. The germline gives CDR1 SGHNT, CDR2 YENEEA. The CDR3 has 14 amino acids. With 3 bases removed from V and 3 bases from J, the gap between germline ends came to 8 bases. Written as DNA, the CDR3 is TGTGCCAGCAGCTTTGGACCAGACACCGGGGAGCTGTTTTTT. Protein sequence: CASSFGPDTGELFF.

The chain joins TRBV2 to TRBJ2-1, with D tentatively TRBD1 (5 bases). CDR1 is SNHLY, CDR2 FYNNEI, per germline. V dropped 8 bases and J dropped 6 bases, with 8 bases sitting between them. CDR3 length equals 11 residues. In DNA, the CDR3 is TGTGCCAGCGCAGGGTTCAATGAGCAGTTCTTC. Protein: CASAGFNEQFF.

The rearrangement joins TRBV5-1 to TRBJ2-2; 11 nucleotides align to TRBD1. Germline V gene data show CDR1 as SGHRS and CDR2 as YFSETQ. Trimming cost V 8 bases and J 2 bases; bases outside gene matches: 5. The CDR3 has 15 amino acids. The CDR3 region has the DNA TGCGCCAGTACTTGGACAGGGGGCAACACCGGGGAGCTGTTTTTT. Encoded protein: CASTWTGGNTGELFF.

The genes are TRBV2 and TRBJ1-1; D unclear. Looked up from germline, CDR1 is SNHLY and CDR2 is FYNNEI. The germline V and J ends were trimmed by 5 bases and 8 bases, with 15 bases remaining between them. CDR3 length equals 13 residues. CDR3 DNA sequence: TGTGCCAGCAGTCAGGAGGCGGCTCTAGAAGCTTTCTTT. Its translation: CASSQEAALEAFF.

This chain uses TRBV6-6 with TRBJ1-4, with a weak D call TRBD1 (5 bases). V was cut by 2 bases and J by 10 bases, with 5 bases left in between. CDR3 length: 11 residues. Per germline, CDR1 MNHNY and CDR2 SVGAGI (reference sequence). The CDR3 here is CASSYGGKLFF. The CDR3 region has the DNA TGTGCCAGCAGTTACGGGGGAAAACTGTTTTTT.